This T cell receptor beta chain stems from a study of blood T cell dynamics during melanoma immunotherapy. Profiled with immunoSEQ multiplex PCR; TCRdb holds only in-frame clones, not every one. The listing records 25 to 40 clones. CDR1 and CDR2 from the germline V gene are SGHDT and YYEEEE. The CDR3 runs to 17 residues. Trimming took 7 bases from V and 5 from J, leaving 22 bases between them. The time point was: pre-treatment baseline. The source was cell-free DNA from blood, collected from a patient treated with checkpoint blockade. This receptor was identified in a human donor with melanoma. The chain employs TRBV5-6 and TRBJ2-6; no clear D. This chain's CDR3 is CASDVYNSQSRANVLTF. CDR3 nucleotides: TGTGCCAGCGATGTCTACAATAGTCAAAGTCGGGCCAACGTCCTGACTTTC.